The sequence of this T cell receptor (beta chain) was determined in a study of PD-1 blockade in classical Hodgkin lymphoma. Overall study results and limits: Some patients began nivolumab under 1 year after ASCT. These patients were excluded from later analyses.

About this clone: Antigen unknown.

All patients experienced relapse after autologous stem cell transplantation, and brentuximab vedotin exposure was variable. Data came from immunoSEQ multiplex PCR; TCRdb stores just in-frame clones and leaves some out. There are about 110,000 clones in the sample; approximately 90% occur only once, and nearly 20% lies in the top ten. Trimming took off 2 bases at V and 0 bases at J, with 4 bases between the two ends. CDR1 is GTSNPN, CDR2 SVGIG, per germline (reference sequence). This CDR3 has 12 amino acids. The chain employs TRBV30 and TRBJ1-1; D is ambiguous. The sequence was collected from a human donor with classical Hodgkin lymphoma. Sequencing used peripheral blood mononuclear cells (PBMCs), obtained before the second cycle of nivolumab. The CDR3 loop is CAWSTLNTEAFF. DNA for the CDR3: TGTGCCTGGAGTACATTGAACACTGAAGCTTTCTTT.